This T cell receptor (beta chain) was captured by sequencing in a study of cytomegalovirus exposure and HLA in healthy donors (TCRdb year 2017). Context from the whole study: In an earlier analysis of 450 to 750 of the donors, around 300 Gb of sequence data and 90 million to 120 million unique TCR beta sequences from 180 million or so T cells were reported. All discovery cohort repertoires had been generated on a single sequencing platform. An earlier analysis of around 580 of the donors used high-throughput TCR beta sequencing to judge whether each TCR beta V gene segment behaved as functional or pseudogenic. A later genetic analysis used genome-wide SNP genotypes for about 65% of the roughly 700 donors, treating that subset as a discovery cohort. To predict cytomegalovirus infection status, the study brought together high-throughput TCR immunosequencing, statistical association of individual TCRs with disease status, and machine learning. Both class I and class II loci were covered by HLA typing, at four-digit resolution. Using immunosequencing, the study profiled T cell repertoires from about 650 subjects and related those repertoires to cytomegalovirus serostatus. Rather than using new phenotypic data, the later analysis identified candidate immune exposures from TCR beta sequences and from how often those sequences occurred across donors. The number of donors typed differed by locus, with about 629-640 for A, B, C, DRB1 and DQB1, around 500 for DQA1, 600 to 610 for DPA1, and 450 to 480 for DPB1. Among the roughly 430 genotyped donors, around 81% belonged to the genetic ancestry cluster associated with self-reported Caucasian donors. Along with the approximately 650-subject first cohort, a separate validation cohort of more than 90 different subjects was used. Donor age, sex, ethnicity and CMV serostatus were collected together with the repertoire data. The study aimed to test whether signatures of past pathogen exposure could be identified by cataloging public T cell receptors. In a later analysis, previously published TCR beta repertoires from several hundred donors were re-analyzed and high-resolution HLA genotyping was added so that TCR occurrence patterns could be studied. Across roughly 420 genotyped donors of the cohort, an average of about 200,000 unique TCR beta nucleotide sequences per donor were sequenced, and roughly 20% of those sequences were non-productive. An early release covering just under 650 HLA-typed donors comprised 250 to 350 gigabases of sequencing data and 65 million to 100 million unique TCR sequences. Several DR-DQ haplotypes were treated as single units for association and clustering because of strong linkage in the cohort.

The germline V gene yields SGHNT for CDR1 and YENEEA for CDR2. Including the terminal cysteine and phenylalanine, the CDR3 comprises 13 residues. Only the CDR3 region is kept as DNA, spanning 39 bases read in frame from base 1. V lost 5 bases and J lost 3 bases; the stretch between them is 10 bases long. What the study reported, not specific to this receptor: In a later analysis, HLA-associated TCR beta chains showed more clonal expansion and lower generation probabilities than non-associated chains that were equally common. Roughly uniform sequencing depth across donors was assumed in presence/absence analyses, although this assumption may not hold. Because the 87-base-pair reads could not distinguish some IMGT-functional V segments, including TRBV6-2 and TRBV6-3, those segments were excluded. Roughly 15 rarely observed V segments, including chromosome 9 orphons, were excluded from the earlier analysis of several hundred of the donors because counts were too low. Several of the top co-occurrence clusters appeared to be linked to parvovirus B19, influenza, CMV and Epstein-Barr virus, according to a later analysis. Because HLA typing was unavailable for some donors at each locus, only the typed subset was used in association tests. Strong co-occurrence of HLA alleles, especially DR and DQ, made assigning TCR associations to individual alleles difficult. In vitro tests confirmed that a few of the cytomegalovirus-associated TCR beta chains recognize cytomegalovirus antigens. In a later genetic analysis, a missense DCLRE1C variant was associated with V-gene and J-gene trimming of TCR beta chains, and the association was replicated in an independent cohort. In an earlier analysis of several hundred of the donors, most TCR beta V segments were observed in productive rearrangements about 90% or about 30% of the time, broadly matching IMGT annotations. A later analysis found that TCR association rates varied across HLA loci, with DRB1 alleles showing the most associated TCRs and HLA-C alleles the fewest. A further reported finding was that TCR beta sequences accurately predicted the HLA-A and HLA-B alleles for most subjects in the first cohort. A group of highly shared sequence variants was considered likely to be a technical artifact of the sequencing pipeline. The only immune exposure information available for the cohort was CMV serostatus. At a false discovery rate of 0.05, a later analysis linked roughly 17,000 TCR beta sequences to specific HLA alleles. Linkage disequilibrium might explain the correlated functional status among segregating V segments, but an unknown experimental factor could not be ruled out. Only TCR beta chains were sequenced in this cohort, and the absence of alpha or paired-chain data limited detectable features. A later genetic analysis reported fewer N-insertions in productive TCRs among donors in an Asian-associated ancestry cluster than the approximately 700-donor mean. In the study, roughly 160 TCR beta chains were listed as associated with cytomegalovirus. According to the authors, the approach could potentially be generalized to other disease states and immunological phenotypes. While some public TCRs were present in many individuals, most TCR sequences turned up only very rarely across donors. In a later analysis, most CMV-associated TCR beta chains were found to appear HLA-restricted, with HLA associations seemingly driven largely by CMV exposure. The classifier was reported to diagnose cytomegalovirus status with high specificity and sensitivity in both the original and validation cohorts.

Notes on this clone: Which antigen it targets is not known. Base qualities are missing; no much larger clone stands one base away.

In total, approximately 690 healthy bone marrow donors made up the cohort. All cohort members were sampled while nominally healthy, although unrecorded immune exposures were likely present. The donor was CMV seropositive and was included in the group of 250 to 350 seropositive cohort members. A peripheral blood sample was provided by each donor, and peripheral blood mononuclear cells were used for TCR beta sequencing. Genomic DNA was extracted from the blood cell samples with the Qiagen DNeasy Blood Extraction Kit. Library preparation employed the immunoSEQ multiplex PCR assay. The multiplex PCR relied on a mix of 60 forward primers for TCR Vbeta segments and 13 reverse primers for TCR Jbeta segments. The CDR3 region of rearranged TCR beta genes was amplified from genomic DNA by a multiplex PCR assay. The amplified TCR beta libraries were sequenced on the Illumina HiSeq System as 87-base-pair reads. Concerning the study's data processing: Across the 500 to 700 repertoires, a later analysis counted 60 million to 90 million unique TCR beta chains, approximately 10 million of which were shared by at least two donors. Raw reads were error-corrected and collapsed into unique sequences with a nearest-neighbor algorithm that merged closely related sequences to remove PCR and sequencing errors. Alignment of CDR3 sequences to IMGT reference sequences was used to assign V, D and J gene segments. For a sequence to be retained, a match of at least six nucleotides was required to both a V gene segment and a J gene segment. Rearrangements were classified as productive when the CDR3 lacked stop codons and remained in frame with V and J, and all other rearrangements were classified as non-productive. CDR3 was defined by IMGT convention, running from the second conserved V-encoded cysteine to the conserved J-encoded phenylalanine. The earlier analysis of about 530 of the donors excluded any sequence lacking an unambiguous match to a single V gene segment. In an earlier analysis of some 590 of the donors, a V segment was called functional when productive rearrangements were above 56.7%, and segregating when the standard deviation between donors exceeded 5%. A statistical classification framework was built for diagnosing cytomegalovirus status from the catalog of TCR beta chain sequences. In a later analysis, TCR nucleotide sequences were compared against IMGT/GENE-DB human TR gene sequences so that V and J genes could be assigned. The TCRdist pipeline was used in a later analysis to assign CDR3 sequences and most-parsimonious VDJ recombination scenarios. In a later analysis, each TCR beta chain was defined by its CDR3 amino acid sequence together with its V-gene family, and reads without a unique V-gene family were excluded. As a way to deal with suspected cross-contamination and a sequencing artifact, a later analysis dropped hundreds of nucleotide sequences that were highly shared and had low generation probability. For each public chain, a later analysis derived a clonal expansion index from normalized ranks of inferred template counts within each repertoire. In a later analysis, generation probabilities were computed using a VDJ recombination model fitted to out-of-frame rearrangements, and the results were checked against IGoR. Hypergeometric tests were used in a later analysis to score TCR-TCR, TCR-HLA and TCR-CMV co-occurrence, with a repertoire-size bias correction applied to the TCR pairs. To estimate false discovery rates, a later analysis permuted the HLA or CMV assignments 20 times. A later analysis grouped co-occurring TCRs with DBSCAN, adding TCRdist sequence similarity when clustering within HLA-allele-positive subsets. Co-occurrence clustering excluded repertoires with fewer than 30,000 or more than 120,000 public chains, plus five with anomalous nucleotide sharing. TCRdb holds this immuneACCESS table with in-frame rearrangements only. Some clones are missing; in checked studies, unresolved V genes explain under half, and the rest has no known cause. The V and J calls and clone size come from that table; D and trimming were worked out from the DNA. A total of roughly 100,000 clones appear in this sample, roughly 80% of them only once. The top ten hold roughly 7.7% of the sample.

What was sequenced was PBMCs. The sequence joins TRBV11-3 to TRBJ1-1, with the D gene call left open. The TCR originated in a man aged 35 to 55 in good health and CMV-seropositive. The nucleotide sequence reads as follows: TGTGCCAGCAGCCCCTCCCCTGACACTGAAGCTTTCTTT. Translated, this is CASSPSPDTEAFF.